Below are 17 T cell receptor beta chains sequenced from a single sample in a study of Ad26.COV2.S vaccination and SARS-CoV-2 variants. Some clones are missing from TCRdb's copy, which holds only in-frame ones; the method was immunoSEQ multiplex PCR. The sample has 300,000 to 400,000 clones, around 88% seen once. Treatment: some 20 received Ad26.COV2.S at low or high dose, single or two shots; about 5 received placebo; per-sample allocation not given. Samples were taken on day 63 after the first vaccine or placebo injection. Material: peripheral blood, obtained in a trial of Ad26.COV2.S vaccine versus placebo. The receptors come from a person aged 18-60 years who received the Ad26.COV2.S COVID-19 vaccine or a placebo.

The genes are TRBV6-5 and TRBJ2-5; unclear D gene. Looked up from germline, CDR1 is MNHEY and CDR2 is SVGAGI. Trimming cost V 7 bases and J 3 bases, with 12 bases left between them. The CDR3 is 13 residues long. Here the CDR3 reads CASTSTDKETQYF. The CDR3 DNA sequence: TGTGCCAGCACCTCTACGGATAAAGAGACCCAGTACTTC.

The chain employs TRBV9 and TRBJ1-1; no reliable D call. Germline V CDR1 and CDR2: SGDLS, YYNGEE. Trimming pared 1 base from V and 0 bases from J, leaving 10 bases between. The CDR3 runs 15 residues. CDR3 protein: CASSVLENLNTEAFF. In nucleotides, the CDR3 is TGTGCCAGCAGCGTACTTGAGAACCTGAACACTGAAGCTTTCTTT.

This sequence joins TRBV30 and TRBJ1-5; D is uncertain. This CDR3 is built from 15 residues. Germline CDR1 GTSNPN, CDR2 SVGIG (reference sequence). Trimming shortened V by 2 bases and J by 4 bases, and 15 bases separated the two germline ends. The CDR3 DNA is TGTGCCTGGAGTCCCCCACGCCAGGTGAATCAGCCCCAGCATTTT. This codes for CAWSPPRQVNQPQHF.

The chain joins TRBV3-1 (or the pseudogene TRBV3-2) to TRBJ2-7; TRBD2 matches at 10 bases. Germline lookup yields CDR1 LGHDT and CDR2 YNNKEL (reference sequence). CDR3 length equals 15 residues. The V segment lost 3 bases and the J segment 0 bases; nucleotides outside the gene matches: 2. CDR3 loop: CASSHGLAASYEQYF. CDR3 DNA sequence: TGTGCCAGCAGCCATGGACTAGCGGCCTCCTACGAGCAGTACTTC.

The V and J genes are TRBV14 and TRBJ1-2; D is undetermined. Germline V gives CDR1 SGHDN, CDR2 FVKESK. Trimming cost V 4 bases and J 4 bases, with 10 bases left between them. CDR3 length equals 13 residues. The CDR3 coding sequence is TGTGCCAGCAGCCCGAAAAATGTCTATGGCTACACCTTC. This translates into CASSPKNVYGYTF. The full variable domain, completed using reference TRBV14 and TRBJ1-2, is EAGVTQFPSHSVIEKGQTVTLRCDPISGHDNLYWYRRVMGKEIKFLLHFVKESKQDESGMPNNRFLAERTGGTYSTLKVQPAELEDSGVYFCASSPKNVYGYTFGSGTRLTVV.

The chain couples TRBV6-5 to TRBJ1-2; 8 positions agree with TRBD1. The CDR3 spans 14 residues. Germline V gives CDR1 MNHEY, CDR2 SVGAGI. J was trimmed by 4 bases and V by 6 bases; bases with no gene match: 7. The CDR3 sequence: CASSFGQGGYGYTF. As DNA, the CDR3 is TGTGCCAGCAGCTTCGGACAGGGCGGCTATGGCTACACCTTC.

The gene calls are TRBV11-2 and TRBJ1-1; D perhaps matches TRBD1 (5 bases). The CDR3 length is 15 residues. Trimming stripped 2 bases from V and 1 base from J, with 11 bases between. The germline gives CDR1 SGHAT, CDR2 FQNNGV. CDR3 bases: TGTGCCAGCAGCTTATCAGACAGCAAGAACACTGAAGCTTTCTTT. Its translation: CASSLSDSKNTEAFF. Drawing the rest from reference TRBV11-2 and TRBJ1-1, the complete variable domain is EAGVAQSPRYKIIEKRQSVAFWCNPISGHATLYWYQQILGQGPKLLIQFQNNGVVDDSQLPKDRFSAERLKGVDSTLKIQPAKLEDSAVYLCASSLSDSKNTEAFFGQGTRLTVV.

The chain combines TRBV6-5 with TRBJ1-1; maybe TRBD1 (5 bases). The germline V and J ends were trimmed by 2 bases and 5 bases, with 12 bases remaining between them. The CDR3 is 14 residues long. Germline values: CDR1 MNHEY, CDR2 SVGAGI. The CDR3 DNA follows: TGTGCCAGCAGTTACGGGGGGGGAAGAACTGAAGCTTTCTTT. This encodes CASSYGGGRTEAFF.

V gene TRBV3-1 (or the pseudogene TRBV3-2) combines with J gene TRBJ2-3; 9 nucleotides match TRBD2. Looked up from germline, CDR1 is LGHDT and CDR2 is YNNKEL (reference sequence). Trimming removed 0 bases from V and 2 bases from J; junction bases left unmatched: 15. The CDR3 is 20 amino acids. For the CDR3, the DNA is TGTGCCAGCAGCCAAGATAAAGGGGTAGCGGGAGAAGGGGACACAGATACGCAGTATTTT. The encoded protein is CASSQDKGVAGEGDTDTQYF.

The chain couples TRBV14 to TRBJ1-1; D gene unclear. V lost 3 bases, J lost 1 base, and 6 bases lay in between. This CDR3 has 13 residues. Looked up from germline, CDR1 is SGHDN and CDR2 is FVKESK. CDR3 sequence reads: CASSQYWNTEAFF. DNA of the CDR3: TGTGCCAGCAGCCAGTATTGGAACACTGAAGCTTTCTTT.

The chain carries TRBV5-1 and TRBJ2-3; 11 bases are shared with TRBD2. Germline V gene lookup returns CDR1 SGHRS and CDR2 YFSETQ. This CDR3 spans 16 amino acids. V was pared by 0 bases and J by 2 bases, with 2 bases of the junction left unmatched. The CDR3 loop reads CASSLGLAGYTDTQYF. Here the CDR3 DNA reads TGCGCCAGCAGCTTGGGACTAGCGGGATACACAGATACGCAGTATTTT.

This rearrangement joins TRBV3-1 (or the pseudogene TRBV3-2) to TRBJ1-1, with D uncertain. Germline CDR1 LGHDT, CDR2 YNNKEL (reference sequence). Trimming removed 2 bases from V and 11 bases from J, with 18 bases in between. The CDR3 extends over 14 amino acids. The CDR3 nucleotides are TGTGCCAGCAGCCAATCGTGGGCGGAACACGGCGCTTTCTTT. This sequence encodes CASSQSWAEHGAFF.

This clone has only one observation. The CDR3 is CASTDEGRKETQYF. The DNA of the CDR3 is TGTGCCAGCACCGATGAGGGCCGGAAAGAGACCCAGTACTTC. The rearrangement links TRBV25-1 to TRBJ2-5, with TRBD2 as a possible D gene (5 bases). CDR1 and CDR2 (germline): MGHDK, SYGVNS. The CDR3 is 14 residues long. The V end lost 7 bases, the J end lost 3 bases, and 15 bases lay between the germline ends. Based on the CDR3 plus reference TRBV25-1 and TRBJ2-5, the full variable domain is EADIYQTPRYLVIGTGKKITLECSQTMGHDKMYWYQQDPGMELHLIHYSYGVNSTEKGDLSSESTVSRIRTEHFPLTLESARPSHTSQYLCASTDEGRKETQYFGPGTRLLVL.

The J gene is TRBJ1-6, the V gene TRBV3-1 (or the pseudogene TRBV3-2), with 8 bases identical to TRBD1. After removal of 1 base from V and 7 bases from J, the junction contained 0 bases not matched to a gene. The CDR3 consists of 14 residues. In germline, CDR1 is LGHDT, CDR2 YNNKEL (reference sequence). The CDR3 DNA follows: TGTGCCAGCAGCCAAGGACAGGGGAATTCACCCCTCCACTTT. Its translation is CASSQGQGNSPLHF.

This chain connects TRBV7-8 to TRBJ1-2; D unresolved. The CDR3 is 15 residues long. Germline V lookup: CDR1 SGHVS, CDR2 FQNEAQ. V gave up 4 bases and J gave up 3 bases, with 15 bases separating them. In nucleotides, the CDR3 is TGTGCCAGCAGCTCAGCTTCACAGAACGACTATGGCTACACCTTC. Protein product: CASSSASQNDYGYTF.

V and J are TRBV5-8 and TRBJ2-3; no definite D call. The length of the CDR3 is 14 residues. Germline CDR1 SGHTS, CDR2 YDEGEE. Between the trimmed V and J ends, which lost 4 bases and 2 bases, there was a span of 11 bases. The CDR3 bases are TGTGCCAGCAGCCGAACAAGAAACACAGATACGCAGTATTTT. It is translated as CASSRTRNTDTQYF.

The V call is TRBV20-1, the J call TRBJ1-5; a possible D gene is TRBD1 (5 bases). Germline-derived CDR1 and CDR2 are DFQATT and SNEGSKA (reference sequence). This CDR3 has 14 amino acids. V was cut by 3 bases and J by 6 bases, with 15 bases left in between. The CDR3 spells CSASRGELGQPQHF. The CDR3 region has the DNA TGCAGTGCTAGTCGGGGGGAGCTAGGTCAGCCCCAGCATTTT.